This T cell receptor (beta chain) emerged from a study of T cell changes during pregnancy in multiple sclerosis. V was pared by 6 bases and J by 3 bases, with 15 bases between. The germline V gene encodes CDR1 KGHSH and CDR2 LQKENI. This CDR3 is built from 14 residues. The table came from immunoSEQ multiplex PCR; TCRdb's copy has only in-frame clones and leaves some out. The sample yields approximately 52,000 clones, 85% to 95% seen once. The TCR originated in a female donor with multiple sclerosis, enrolled in a pregnancy study. The chain recombines TRBV18 with TRBJ2-7; D not resolved. The sequencing here drew on CD4+ T cells from peripheral blood mononuclear cells, taken in the third trimester of pregnancy. The CDR3 DNA sequence: TGTGCCAGCTCCCAAAGCCGACAAAACTACGAGCAGTACTTC. It yields the protein CASSQSRQNYEQYF.